This T cell receptor beta chain was sequenced during a study of identical twins. Whole-study results and caveats: Compared with models, monozygotic twins showed more out-of-frame TCR alpha sharing.

This clonotype was counted a few times. Its target is not known. TCRdb re-called the 5' RACE reads through MiXCR, storing one row per CDR3 protein. Here the sample spans 310,000 or so distinct CDR3 sequences, less than 9.5% being singletons. The same data also went into a second study, on yellow fever vaccine responses in identical twins.

Sequenced input: CD8+ T cells sorted from blood. The origin of this receptor is a woman aged 18-29 years in good health.

This CDR3 is CASSSAPDPEQFF. The CDR3 region has the DNA TGTGCCAGCAGCTCAGCACCCGATCCGGAGCAGTTCTTC. This rearrangement joins TRBV7-9 to TRBJ2-1; D ambiguous. CDR1 SEHNR and CDR2 FQNEAQ come from the germline V gene (reference sequence). The CDR3 has 13 residues. The V end lost 4 bases, the J end lost 10 bases, and 14 bases lay between the germline ends.